These T cell receptor beta chains were read from a single sample in a study of patients and donors after allogeneic stem cell transplantation. TCRdb reprocessed the RT-PCR reads via MiXCR and lists one record per CDR3 protein. The sample yields approximately 410,000 distinct CDR3 sequences, 15% to 20% seen once. Material: blood, either unsorted or a sorted T cell fraction (not recorded which). These receptors all stem from a human donor who was either an allogeneic HSCT recipient or a stem cell or donor lymphocyte infusion donor (not recorded which). It is not recorded whose cells these are; they may come from a transplant donor. CDR3s include the opening cysteine and the closing phenylalanine or tryptophan. A D gene is named only where the DNA matches it firmly. The size entry is marked missing in some rows and otherwise reads once, few, many or a size class.

V,size,J,D,CDR3,DNA
TRBV12-5,NA,TRBJ2-2,NA,CASGGAGELFF,TGTGCTAGTGGTGGGGCCGGGGAGCTGTTTTTT
TRBV15,NA,TRBJ1-5,NA,CATSRDFWQTDNQPQHF,TGTGCCACCAGCAGAGATTTCTGGCAGACGGACAATCAGCCCCAGCATTTT
TRBV4-1,NA,TRBJ2-7,TRBD2,CASSQWSKRGLNYEQYF,TGCGCCAGCAGCCAATGGTCGAAGCGGGGCCTAAACTACGAGCAGTACTTC
TRBV3-1,few,TRBJ2-2,TRBD2,CASSLLAGASVGELFF,TGTGCCAGCAGCTTACTAGCGGGAGCGTCTGTCGGGGAGCTGTTTTTT
TRBV18,once,TRBJ1-2,TRBD1,CASSLGQGTKRSGYTF,TGTGCCAGCTCCCTGGGACAGGGCACCAAAAGGAGTGGCTACACCTTC
TRBV6-2/TRBV6-3,many,TRBJ2-1,TRBD2,CASRTSGSNEQFF,TGTGCCAGCAGAACTAGCGGGAGTAATGAGCAGTTCTTC
TRBV20-1,NA,TRBJ2-5,TRBD2,CSARPIPGLTRETQYF,TGCAGTGCTAGACCCATCCCGGGACTAACTAGAGAGACCCAGTACTTC
TRBV11-2,few,TRBJ1-3,NA,CASSLTSHERTAGNTIYF,TGTGCCAGCAGCCTAACCTCTCATGAAAGGACAGCGGGAAACACCATATATTTT
TRBV6-5,few,TRBJ1-2,NA,CASSYPRQLRPYGYTF,TGTGCCAGCAGTTACCCCAGACAGCTAAGACCCTATGGCTACACCTTC
TRBV10-3,NA,TRBJ1-6,NA,CAISQRTLDSPLHF,TGTGCCATCAGCCAACGGACCTTGGATTCACCCCTCCACTTT
TRBV12-3/TRBV12-4,NA,TRBJ2-7,TRBD1,CASRPGDRQSYEQYF,TGTGCCAGCAGGCCTGGGGACAGGCAATCCTACGAGCAGTACTTC
TRBV10-2,NA,TRBJ1-4,NA,CASSERSFGEKLFF,TGCGCCAGCAGTGAAAGGTCTTTCGGAGAAAAACTGTTTTTT
TRBV5-4,few,TRBJ2-7,TRBD2,CASSLGTTKYF,TGTGCCAGCAGCTTAGGGACTACGAAGTACTTC
TRBV24-1,NA,TRBJ2-2,TRBD1,CATSDLLPGQPTGELFF,TGTGCCACCAGTGATTTGCTTCCGGGACAGCCAACCGGGGAGCTGTTTTTT
TRBV7-9,NA,TRBJ2-7,NA,CASSSREGEVYEQYF,TGTGCCAGCAGCTCTAGGGAGGGGGAAGTCTACGAGCAGTACTTC
TRBV12-3/TRBV12-4,few,TRBJ1-6,NA,CASSLAPNSPLHF,TGTGCCAGCAGTTTAGCACCTAATTCACCCCTCCACTTT
TRBV10-3,few,TRBJ2-7,TRBD1,CAISESTRRTGVYEQYF,TGTGCCATCAGTGAGTCGACGAGGAGGACAGGGGTCTACGAGCAGTACTTC
TRBV5-1,NA,TRBJ2-7,TRBD1,CASSSRAGTGFYEQYF,TGCGCCAGCAGCTCACGGGCCGGGACAGGGTTCTACGAGCAGTACTTC
TRBV24-1,many,TRBJ2-1,NA,CATSVLHEQFF,TGTGCCACCAGTGTCCTGCATGAGCAGTTCTTC
TRBV6-2/TRBV6-3,NA,TRBJ2-7,TRBD1,CASTIGGFEQYF,TGTGCCAGCACCATAGGGGGCTTCGAGCAGTACTTC
TRBV5-4,NA,TRBJ2-7,TRBD1,CASSNQGAYEQYF,TGTGCCAGCAGCAACCAGGGGGCGTACGAGCAGTACTTC
TRBV6-2/TRBV6-3,few,TRBJ2-1,NA,CASSNRWLGDNEQFF,TGTGCCAGCAGTAACCGGTGGCTAGGGGACAATGAGCAGTTCTTC
TRBV5-1,NA,TRBJ2-7,NA,CASSEDGAYEQYF,TGCGCCAGCAGCGAGGACGGAGCCTACGAGCAGTACTTC
TRBV7-9,NA,TRBJ2-3,NA,CASSAQGTDTQYF,TGTGCCAGCAGCGCCCAGGGTACAGATACGCAGTATTTT
TRBV30,few,TRBJ2-2,TRBD2,CAWSVLNLAGSNTGELFF,TGTGCCTGGAGTGTACTCAATCTAGCGGGGTCGAACACCGGGGAGCTGTTTTTT
TRBV6-1,NA,TRBJ1-1,NA,CASSEIDRSLNTEAFF,TGTGCCAGCAGTGAAATCGACAGGTCTCTGAACACTGAAGCTTTCTTT